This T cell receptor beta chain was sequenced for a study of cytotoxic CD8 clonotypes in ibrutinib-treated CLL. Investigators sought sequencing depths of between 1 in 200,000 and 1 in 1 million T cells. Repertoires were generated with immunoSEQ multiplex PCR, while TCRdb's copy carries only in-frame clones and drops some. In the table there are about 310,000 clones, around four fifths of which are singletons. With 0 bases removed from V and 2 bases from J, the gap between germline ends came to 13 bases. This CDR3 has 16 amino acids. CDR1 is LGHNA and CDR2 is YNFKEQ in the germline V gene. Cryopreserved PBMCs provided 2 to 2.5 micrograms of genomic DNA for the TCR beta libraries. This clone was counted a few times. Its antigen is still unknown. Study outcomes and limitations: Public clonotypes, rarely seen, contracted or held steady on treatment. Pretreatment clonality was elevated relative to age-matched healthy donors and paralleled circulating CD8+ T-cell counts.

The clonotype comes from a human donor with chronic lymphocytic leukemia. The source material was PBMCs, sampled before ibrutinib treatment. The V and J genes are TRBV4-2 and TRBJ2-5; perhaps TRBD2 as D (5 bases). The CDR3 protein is CASSQDDLAWQETQYF. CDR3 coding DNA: TGTGCCAGCAGCCAAGATGATCTAGCATGGCAAGAGACCCAGTACTTC.